This T cell receptor beta chain was identified during a study of naive and memory T cell subsets. Study outcomes and limitations: Potentially, T cell activation and differentiation skew this RNA-based measurement.

An oligonucleotide containing a UMI was ligated to the 3' end of TCR cDNA. RNA was extracted from 2.5 to 3 ml of whole blood of healthy adults. Input was about 1 to 1,100 ng of DNase-treated total RNA without cell sorting. Within the sample, this clonotype is medium-sized. The antigen remains undetermined. The SP2 primer and nested alpha and beta constant region primers amplified ligated cDNA in four rounds. Blood and skin TCR RNA was reverse transcribed with alpha and beta constant primers. From the 5' RACE reads, TCRdb called clonotypes with MiXCR, one entry per CDR3 protein. The sample yields about 32,000 distinct CDR3 sequences, over 15% seen once. V was clipped by 4 bases and J by 1 base, with 11 bases between them. The CDR3 extends over 14 amino acids. Germline V lookup: CDR1 SGHKS, CDR2 YYEKEE (reference sequence).

The chain carries TRBV5-5 and TRBJ1-1; D unresolved. This clonotype was sampled from a female donor in good health. The CDR3 is CASSLFRENTEAFF. Here the CDR3 DNA reads TGTGCCAGCAGCCTATTCCGGGAGAACACTGAAGCTTTCTTT.